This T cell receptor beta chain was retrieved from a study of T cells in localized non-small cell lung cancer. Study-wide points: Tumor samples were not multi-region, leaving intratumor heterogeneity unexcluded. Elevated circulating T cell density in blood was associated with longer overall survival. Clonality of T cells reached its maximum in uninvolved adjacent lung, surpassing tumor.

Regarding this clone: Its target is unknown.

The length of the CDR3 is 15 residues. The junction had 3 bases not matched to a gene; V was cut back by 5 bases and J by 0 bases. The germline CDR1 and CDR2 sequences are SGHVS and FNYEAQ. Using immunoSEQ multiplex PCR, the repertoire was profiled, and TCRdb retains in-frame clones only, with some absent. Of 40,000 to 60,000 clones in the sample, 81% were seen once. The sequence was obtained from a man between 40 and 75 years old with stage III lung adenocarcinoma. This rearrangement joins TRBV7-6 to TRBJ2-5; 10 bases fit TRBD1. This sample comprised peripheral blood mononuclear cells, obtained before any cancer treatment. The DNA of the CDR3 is TGTGCCAGCAGCCGGGACAGGGGTGACCAAGAGACCCAGTACTTC. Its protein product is CASSRDRGDQETQYF.